One TCR beta chain is described in this entry. The record originates from a study of PD-L1 blockade in urothelial cancer. Study overall: About 85% of the 29 patients were men whose urothelial cancer was bladder-origin. Prior exposure to chemotherapy in patients amounted to 0 to 3 regimens received. T cells numbered a median of 141,255 in the blood samples.

CDR1 MNHEY and CDR2 SMNVEV come from the germline V gene (reference sequence). The CDR3 runs 16 residues. V lost 5 bases, J lost 7 bases, and 11 bases stayed unmatched. Every PCR received spiked-in synthetic TCR analog templates. Some clones are missing from TCRdb's copy, which holds only in-frame ones; the method was immunoSEQ multiplex PCR. The profile covers about 26,000 clones, with 65% to 90% appearing a single time and 25% to 40% taken by the ten largest. This sequence originates from a man aged 55 to 70 with urothelial cancer. The sequences come from PBMCs, collected around atezolizumab (anti-PD-L1) treatment. The chain joins TRBV27 to TRBJ1-2, with 12 bases matching TRBD1. As DNA, the CDR3 is TGTGCCAGCAGTAGAAAGCCGGGACAGGGGGCGAGTGGCTACACCTTC. Protein sequence: CASSRKPGQGASGYTF.